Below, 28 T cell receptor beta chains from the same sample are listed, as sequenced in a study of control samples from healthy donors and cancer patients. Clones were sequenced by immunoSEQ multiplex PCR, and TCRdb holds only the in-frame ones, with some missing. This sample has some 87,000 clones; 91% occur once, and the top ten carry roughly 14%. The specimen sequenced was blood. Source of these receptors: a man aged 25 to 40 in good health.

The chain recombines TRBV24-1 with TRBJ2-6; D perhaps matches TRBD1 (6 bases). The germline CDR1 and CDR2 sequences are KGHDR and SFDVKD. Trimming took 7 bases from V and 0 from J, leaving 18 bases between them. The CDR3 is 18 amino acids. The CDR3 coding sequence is TGTGCCACCAGCTTAGGGGGAACCACCTTCTCTGGGGCCAACGTCCTGACTTTC. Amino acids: CATSLGGTTFSGANVLTF.

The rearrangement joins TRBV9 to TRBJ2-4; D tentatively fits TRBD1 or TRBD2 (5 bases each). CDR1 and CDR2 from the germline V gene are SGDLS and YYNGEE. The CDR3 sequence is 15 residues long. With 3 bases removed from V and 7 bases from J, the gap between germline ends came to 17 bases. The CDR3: CASSEAGRGKNIQYF. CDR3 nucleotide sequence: TGTGCCAGCAGCGAGGCCGGACGGGGCAAGAACATTCAGTACTTC.

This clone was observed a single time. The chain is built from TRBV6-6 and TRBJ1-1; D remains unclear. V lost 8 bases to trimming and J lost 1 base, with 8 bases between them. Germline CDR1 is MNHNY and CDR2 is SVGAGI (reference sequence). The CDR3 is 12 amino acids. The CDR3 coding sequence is TGTGCCAGCCGCAACGGGAACACTGAAGCTTTCTTT. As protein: CASRNGNTEAFF.

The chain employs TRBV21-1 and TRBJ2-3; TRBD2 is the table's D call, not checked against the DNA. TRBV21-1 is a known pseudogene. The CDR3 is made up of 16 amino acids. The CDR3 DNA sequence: TGTGCCAGCACCGGTCGGACTAGCGGGGATGGAGATACGCAGTATTTT. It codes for CASTGRTSGDGDTQYF.

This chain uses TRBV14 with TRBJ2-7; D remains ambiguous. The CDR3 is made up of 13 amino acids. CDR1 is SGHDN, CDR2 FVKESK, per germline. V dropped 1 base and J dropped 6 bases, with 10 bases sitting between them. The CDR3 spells CASSQASSGEQYF. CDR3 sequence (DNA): TGTGCCAGCAGCCAAGCCAGTTCCGGCGAGCAGTACTTC.

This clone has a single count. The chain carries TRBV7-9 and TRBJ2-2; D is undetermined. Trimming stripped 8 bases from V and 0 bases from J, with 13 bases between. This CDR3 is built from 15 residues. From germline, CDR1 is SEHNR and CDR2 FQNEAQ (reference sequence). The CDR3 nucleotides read TGTGCCAGCGGAGCAGGCCCCGCGAACACCGGGGAGCTGTTTTTT. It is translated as CASGAGPANTGELFF.

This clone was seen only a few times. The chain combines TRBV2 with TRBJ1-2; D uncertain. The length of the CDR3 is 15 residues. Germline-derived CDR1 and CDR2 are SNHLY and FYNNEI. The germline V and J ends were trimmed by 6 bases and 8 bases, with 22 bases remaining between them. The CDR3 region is CASRPTSSVPLGYTF. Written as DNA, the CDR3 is TGTGCCAGCAGGCCGACGTCTTCGGTTCCCCTCGGCTACACCTTC.

CDR3 region: CASSQRGYGYTF. The CDR3 DNA follows: TGTGCCAGTAGTCAGAGGGGGTATGGCTACACCTTC. This chain links TRBV19 with TRBJ1-2; a possible D gene is TRBD1 (6 bases). Trimming took off 5 bases at V and 5 bases at J, with 9 bases between the two ends. CDR3 length: 12 residues. From germline, CDR1 is LNHDA and CDR2 SQIVND (reference sequence).

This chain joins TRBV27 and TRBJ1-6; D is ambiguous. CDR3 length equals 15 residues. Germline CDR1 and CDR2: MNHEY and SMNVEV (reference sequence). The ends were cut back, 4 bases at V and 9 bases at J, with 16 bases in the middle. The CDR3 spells CASSSGLVPFSPLHF. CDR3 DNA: TGTGCCAGCAGTTCCGGACTTGTTCCCTTTTCACCCCTCCACTTT.

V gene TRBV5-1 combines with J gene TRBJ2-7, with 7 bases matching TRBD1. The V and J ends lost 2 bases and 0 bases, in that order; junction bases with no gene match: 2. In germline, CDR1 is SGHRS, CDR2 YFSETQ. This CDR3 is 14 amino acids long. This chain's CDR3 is CASSLQGRSYEQYF. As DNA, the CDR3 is TGCGCCAGCAGCTTACAGGGGCGCTCCTACGAGCAGTACTTC.

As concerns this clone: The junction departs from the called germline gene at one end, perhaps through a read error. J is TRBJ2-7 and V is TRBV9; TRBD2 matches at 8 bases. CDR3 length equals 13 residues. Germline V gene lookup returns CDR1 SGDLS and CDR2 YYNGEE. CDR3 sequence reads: CASSVDSERELNF. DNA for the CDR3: TGTGCCAGCAGTGTCGACAGTGAGCGGGAGTTGAACTTC.

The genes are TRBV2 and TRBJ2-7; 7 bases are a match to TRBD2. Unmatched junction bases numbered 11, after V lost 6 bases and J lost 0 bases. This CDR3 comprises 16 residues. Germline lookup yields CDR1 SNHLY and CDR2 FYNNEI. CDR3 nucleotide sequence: TGTGCCAGCAGATACCCCCGGGAGGACGGCTCCTACGAGCAGTACTTC. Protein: CASRYPREDGSYEQYF.

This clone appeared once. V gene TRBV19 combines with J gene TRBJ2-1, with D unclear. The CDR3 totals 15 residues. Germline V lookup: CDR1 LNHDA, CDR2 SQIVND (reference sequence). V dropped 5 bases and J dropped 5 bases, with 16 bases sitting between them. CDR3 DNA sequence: TGTGCCAGTAGTCCCTGGGCTCGGGTCAACAATGAGCAGTTCTTC. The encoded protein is CASSPWARVNNEQFF. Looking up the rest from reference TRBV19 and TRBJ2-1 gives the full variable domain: DGGITQSPKYLFRKEGQNVTLSCEQNLNHDAMYWYRQDPGQGLRLIYYSQIVNDFQKGDIAEGYSVSREKKESFPLTVTSAQKNPTAFYLCASSPWARVNNEQFFGPGTRLTVL.

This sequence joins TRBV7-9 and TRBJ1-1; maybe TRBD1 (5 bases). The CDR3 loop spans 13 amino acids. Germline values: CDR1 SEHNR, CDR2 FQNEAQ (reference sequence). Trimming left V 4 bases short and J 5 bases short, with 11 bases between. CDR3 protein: CASSSLRVTEAFF. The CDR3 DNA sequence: TGTGCCAGCAGCTCCCTCAGGGTGACTGAAGCTTTCTTT.

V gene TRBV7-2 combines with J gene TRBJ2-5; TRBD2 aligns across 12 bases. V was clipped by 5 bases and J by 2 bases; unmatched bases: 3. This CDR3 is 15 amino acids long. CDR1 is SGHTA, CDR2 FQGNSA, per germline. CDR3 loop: CASSQLAGGQETQYF. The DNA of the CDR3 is TGTGCCAGCAGCCAACTAGCGGGGGGACAAGAGACCCAGTACTTC.

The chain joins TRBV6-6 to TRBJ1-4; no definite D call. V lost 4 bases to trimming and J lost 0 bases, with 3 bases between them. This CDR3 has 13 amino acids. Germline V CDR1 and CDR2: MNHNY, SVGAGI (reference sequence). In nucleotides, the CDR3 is TGTGCCAGCAGTTTTGCAACTAATGAAAAACTGTTTTTT. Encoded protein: CASSFATNEKLFF.

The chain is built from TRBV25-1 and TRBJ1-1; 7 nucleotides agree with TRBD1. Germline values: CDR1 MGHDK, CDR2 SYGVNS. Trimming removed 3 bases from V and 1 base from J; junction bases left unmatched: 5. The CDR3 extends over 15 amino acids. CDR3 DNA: TGTGCCAGCAGTGACCAGACAGGGAAGAACACTGAAGCTTTCTTT. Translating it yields CASSDQTGKNTEAFF.

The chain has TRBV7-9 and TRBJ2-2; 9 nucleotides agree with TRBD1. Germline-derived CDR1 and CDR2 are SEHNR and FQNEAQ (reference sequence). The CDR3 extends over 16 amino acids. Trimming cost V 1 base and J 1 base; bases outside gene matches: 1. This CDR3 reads CASSLGDRVNTGELFF. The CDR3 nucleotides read TGTGCCAGCAGCTTAGGGGACAGGGTGAACACCGGGGAGCTGTTTTTT.

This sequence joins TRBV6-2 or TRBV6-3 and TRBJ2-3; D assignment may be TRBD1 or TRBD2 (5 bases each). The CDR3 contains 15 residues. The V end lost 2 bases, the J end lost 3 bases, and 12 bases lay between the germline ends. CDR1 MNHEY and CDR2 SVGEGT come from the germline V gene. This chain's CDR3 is CASSYGTLGTDTQYF. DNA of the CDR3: TGTGCCAGCAGTTACGGGACCTTAGGGACAGATACGCAGTATTTT.

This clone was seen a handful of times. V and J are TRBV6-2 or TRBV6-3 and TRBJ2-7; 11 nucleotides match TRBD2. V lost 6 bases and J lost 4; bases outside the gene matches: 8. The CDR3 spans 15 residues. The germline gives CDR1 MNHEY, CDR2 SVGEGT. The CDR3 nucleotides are TGTGCCAGCAGCACCACTAGCGGGAGCGGGTACGAGCAGTACTTC. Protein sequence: CASSTTSGSGYEQYF.

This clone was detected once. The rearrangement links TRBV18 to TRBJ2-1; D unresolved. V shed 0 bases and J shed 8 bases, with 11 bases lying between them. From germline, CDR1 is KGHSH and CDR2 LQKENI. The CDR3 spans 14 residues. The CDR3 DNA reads TGTGCCAGCTCACCACCGGTGGCGGTCCATGAGCAGTTCTTC. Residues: CASSPPVAVHEQFF.

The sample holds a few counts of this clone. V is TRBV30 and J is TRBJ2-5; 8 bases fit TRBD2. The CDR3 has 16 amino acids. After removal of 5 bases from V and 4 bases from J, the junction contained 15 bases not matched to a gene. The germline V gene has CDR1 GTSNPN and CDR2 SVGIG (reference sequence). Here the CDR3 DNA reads TGTGCCTGGGGTCGCCTCGGGGGGGATTTATTAGAGACCCAGTACTTC. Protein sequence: CAWGRLGGDLLETQYF.

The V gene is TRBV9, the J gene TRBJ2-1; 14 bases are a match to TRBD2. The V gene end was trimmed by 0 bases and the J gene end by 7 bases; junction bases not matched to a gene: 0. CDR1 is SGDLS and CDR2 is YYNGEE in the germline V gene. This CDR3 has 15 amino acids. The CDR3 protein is CASSVGLAGGNEQFF. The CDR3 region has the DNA TGTGCCAGCAGCGTAGGACTAGCGGGGGGGAATGAGCAGTTCTTC.

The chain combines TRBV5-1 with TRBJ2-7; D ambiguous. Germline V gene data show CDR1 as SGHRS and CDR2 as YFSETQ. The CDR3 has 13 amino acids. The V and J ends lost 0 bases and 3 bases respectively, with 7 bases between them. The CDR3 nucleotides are TGCGCCAGCAGCTTGGAGGTGCGCTACGAGCAGTACTTC. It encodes CASSLEVRYEQYF.

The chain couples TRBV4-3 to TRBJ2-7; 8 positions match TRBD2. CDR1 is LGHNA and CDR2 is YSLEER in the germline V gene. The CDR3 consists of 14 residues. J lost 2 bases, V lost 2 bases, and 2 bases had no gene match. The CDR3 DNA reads TGCGCCAGCAGCCAAAGCGGGGGAGCCTACGAGCAGTACTTC. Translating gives CASSQSGGAYEQYF.

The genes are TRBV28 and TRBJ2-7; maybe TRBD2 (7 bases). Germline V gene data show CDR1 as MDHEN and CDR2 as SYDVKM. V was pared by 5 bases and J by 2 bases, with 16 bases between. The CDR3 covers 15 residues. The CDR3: CASSIRGANTYEQYF. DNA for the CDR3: TGTGCCAGCAGTATCCGGGGGGCGAATACCTACGAGCAGTACTTC.

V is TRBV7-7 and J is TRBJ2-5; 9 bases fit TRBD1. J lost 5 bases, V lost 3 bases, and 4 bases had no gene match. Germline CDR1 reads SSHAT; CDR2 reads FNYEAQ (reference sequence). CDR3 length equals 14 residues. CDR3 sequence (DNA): TGTGCCAGCAGCTTCGGGACAGGGAGGGAGACCCAGTACTTC. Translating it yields CASSFGTGRETQYF. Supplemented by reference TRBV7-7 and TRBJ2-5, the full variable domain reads GAGVSQSPRYKVTKRGQDVTLRCDPISSHATLYWYQQALGQGPEFLTYFNYEAQPDKSGLPSDRFSAERPEGSISTLTIQRTEQRDSAMYRCASSFGTGRETQYFGPGTRLLVL.

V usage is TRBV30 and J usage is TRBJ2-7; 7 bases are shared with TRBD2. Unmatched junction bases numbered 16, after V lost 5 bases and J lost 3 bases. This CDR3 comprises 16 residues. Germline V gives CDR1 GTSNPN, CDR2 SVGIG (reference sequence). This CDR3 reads CAWASIAGPSGYEQYF. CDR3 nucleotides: TGTGCCTGGGCTTCTATAGCGGGTCCGAGCGGCTACGAGCAGTACTTC. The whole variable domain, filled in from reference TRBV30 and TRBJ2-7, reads SQTIHQWPATLVQPVGSPLSLECTVEGTSNPNLYWYRQAAGRGLQLLFYSVGIGQISSEVPQNLSASRPQDRQFILSSKKLLLSDSGFYLCAWASIAGPSGYEQYFGPGTRLTVT.